The sequence of this TCR beta chain was determined in a study of PD-1 blockade in classical Hodgkin lymphoma. Study results and caveats: Unlike CD8+ TCR diversity, which did not rise significantly by C4D1, CD4+ TCR diversity did. Patients who responded completely had about the same baseline diversity as newly diagnosed patients.

No patient escaped relapse after autologous stem cell transplantation, and brentuximab vedotin exposure varied. Profiled with immunoSEQ multiplex PCR; TCRdb holds only in-frame clones, not every one. The table includes roughly 96,000 clones, roughly 89% detected once. About this clone: Its matching antigen is unknown.

Germline CDR1 and CDR2: SGHVS and FNYEAQ. V lost 6 bases to trimming and J lost 3 bases, with 9 bases between them. The CDR3 spans 12 residues. The sample here was peripheral blood mononuclear cells (PBMCs), taken before the second cycle of nivolumab. The sequence came from a human donor with classical Hodgkin lymphoma. The rearrangement joins TRBV7-6 to TRBJ2-7; possible D gene TRBD1, 6 bases. For the CDR3, the DNA is TGTGCCAGCAGGTCAGGGGACTACGAGCAGTACTTC. Translation: CASRSGDYEQYF.